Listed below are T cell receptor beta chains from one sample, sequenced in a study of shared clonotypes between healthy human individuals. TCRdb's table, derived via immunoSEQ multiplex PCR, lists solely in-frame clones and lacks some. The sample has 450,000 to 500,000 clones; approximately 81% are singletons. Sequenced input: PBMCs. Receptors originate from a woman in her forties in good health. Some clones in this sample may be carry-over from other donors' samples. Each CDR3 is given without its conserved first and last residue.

CDR3: ASSLGGSPLH; J: TRBJ1-6; V: TRBV28
CDR3: AWSPGGAETQY; J: TRBJ2-5; V: TRBV30
CDR3: ASSLLTSFRGEQY; J: TRBJ2-5; V: TRBV7-2
CDR3: ASSLDPNQPQH; J: TRBJ1-5; V: TRBV5-1
CDR3: ASSFRQGASIEQY; J: TRBJ2-7; V: TRBV5-6
CDR3: ASSSPTGPGGYT; J: TRBJ1-2; V: TRBV28
CDR3: ASSNRPRGTDTQY; J: TRBJ2-3; V: TRBV18
CDR3: ASSLAVQETQY; J: TRBJ2-5; V: TRBV10-2
CDR3: ASSDWVAGGPVGETQY; J: TRBJ2-5; V: TRBV6-1
CDR3: AWRDRGTYEQY; J: TRBJ2-7; V: TRBV30
CDR3: ASSLWQGAWGYT; J: TRBJ1-2; V: TRBV5-4
CDR3: AWSVWGSGLAGVGTDTQY; J: TRBJ2-3; V: TRBV30
CDR3: ASSPSTGAYNEQF; J: TRBJ2-1; V: TRBV4-1
CDR3: ASSSGGRPPYEQY; J: TRBJ2-7; V: TRBV19
CDR3: ASSPPTGSETQY; J: TRBJ2-5; V: TRBV9
CDR3: ASTRTSGSYEQY; J: TRBJ2-7; V: TRBV9